This TCR beta chain was documented in a study of CD4 T cells in relation to SARS-CoV-2 and coronaviruses. Study context: The restricting HLA molecule for shared crossreactive spike epitopes was mapped.

The trim removed 6 bases at V and 3 bases at J, leaving 10 bases unmatched. The length of the CDR3 is 16 residues. Germline assignment: CDR1 SNHLY and CDR2 FYNNEI. Only in-frame clones appear in the TCRdb table, and some are missing; sequencing was by immunoSEQ multiplex PCR. This table holds under 65,000 clones, about nine tenths found once. Turning to this clone: Its antigen is unknown.

Before the COVID-19 pandemic, during about 2011-2019, CD4+ T cells were taken from unexposed donors. Naive and memory CD4+ T cells came from enriched cryopreserved PBMCs. The study, taken as a whole, reports: Culture-expanded clones reflect memory recall rather than primary priming during culture. Samples before the pandemic and after infection were not matched within any donor.

The sequence derives from a human donor in good health. The rearrangement uses TRBV2 and TRBJ2-3, with 9 bases that match TRBD1. The sequencing sample was made of memory CD4+ T cells from PBMCs. The CDR3 here is CASRRGTGRGTDTQYF. CDR3 bases: TGTGCCAGCAGGAGGGGGACAGGGAGGGGGACAGATACGCAGTATTTT. Filled out from reference TRBV2 and TRBJ2-3, the complete variable domain reads EPEVTQTPSHQVTQMGQEVILRCVPISNHLYFYWYRQILGQKVEFLVSFYNNEISEKSEIFDDQFSVERPDGSNFTLKIRSTKLEDSAMYFCASRRGTGRGTDTQYFGPGTRLTVL.